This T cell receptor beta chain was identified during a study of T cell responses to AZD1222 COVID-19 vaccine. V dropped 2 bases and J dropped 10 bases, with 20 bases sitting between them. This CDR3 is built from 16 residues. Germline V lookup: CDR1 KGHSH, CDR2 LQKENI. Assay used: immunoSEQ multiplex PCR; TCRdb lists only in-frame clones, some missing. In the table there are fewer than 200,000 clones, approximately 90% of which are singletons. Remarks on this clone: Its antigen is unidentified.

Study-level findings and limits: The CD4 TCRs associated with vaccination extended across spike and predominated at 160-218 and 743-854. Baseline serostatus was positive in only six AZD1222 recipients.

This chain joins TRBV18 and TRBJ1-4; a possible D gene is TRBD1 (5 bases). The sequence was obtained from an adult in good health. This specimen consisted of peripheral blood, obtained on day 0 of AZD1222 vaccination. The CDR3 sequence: CASSPVGTGTTGKLFF. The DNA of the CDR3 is TGTGCCAGCTCACCAGTGGGCACAGGTACTACGGGAAAACTGTTTTTT.